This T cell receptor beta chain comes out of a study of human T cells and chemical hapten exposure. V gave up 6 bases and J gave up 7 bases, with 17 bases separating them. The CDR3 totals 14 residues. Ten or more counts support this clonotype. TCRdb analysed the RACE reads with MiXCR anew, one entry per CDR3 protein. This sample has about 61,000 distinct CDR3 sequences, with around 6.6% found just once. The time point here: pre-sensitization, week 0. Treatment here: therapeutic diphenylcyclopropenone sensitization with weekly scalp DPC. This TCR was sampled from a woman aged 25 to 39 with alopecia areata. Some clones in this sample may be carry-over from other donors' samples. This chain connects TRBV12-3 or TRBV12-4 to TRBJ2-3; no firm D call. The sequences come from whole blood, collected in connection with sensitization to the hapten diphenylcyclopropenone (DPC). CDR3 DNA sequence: TGTGCCAGCAGAGCCTCCTTTGCGACTCATACGCAGTATTTT. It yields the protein CASRASFATHTQYF.